This T cell receptor beta chain appears in the sequencing data of a study of T-cell reconstitution after alpha-beta-depleted transplantation in children. Ten or more counts support this clonotype. V was cut by 5 bases and J by 4 bases, with 20 bases left in between. The CDR3 covers 16 residues. CDR1 and CDR2 (germline): DFQATT, SNEGSKA (reference sequence). Using unique molecular identifiers, the investigators prepared the TCRbeta library. Using its own MiXCR run on the PCR reads, TCRdb lists one record per CDR3 protein. The sample holds 200,000 to 250,000 distinct CDR3 sequences; roughly a tenth are singletons and the top ten take approximately 6.6%.

The sequence derives from a human donor who donated a stem cell graft to a child with acute lymphoblastic leukemia. Sequencing used PBMCs from the stem cell graft donor, obtained from the stem cell graft. The chain employs TRBV20-1 and TRBJ1-4; a weak D match, TRBD1 (5 bases). This CDR3 reads CSAGDPTGTVNEKLFF. In nucleotides, the CDR3 is TGCAGTGCTGGTGACCCCACCGGGACGGTTAATGAAAAACTGTTTTTT.